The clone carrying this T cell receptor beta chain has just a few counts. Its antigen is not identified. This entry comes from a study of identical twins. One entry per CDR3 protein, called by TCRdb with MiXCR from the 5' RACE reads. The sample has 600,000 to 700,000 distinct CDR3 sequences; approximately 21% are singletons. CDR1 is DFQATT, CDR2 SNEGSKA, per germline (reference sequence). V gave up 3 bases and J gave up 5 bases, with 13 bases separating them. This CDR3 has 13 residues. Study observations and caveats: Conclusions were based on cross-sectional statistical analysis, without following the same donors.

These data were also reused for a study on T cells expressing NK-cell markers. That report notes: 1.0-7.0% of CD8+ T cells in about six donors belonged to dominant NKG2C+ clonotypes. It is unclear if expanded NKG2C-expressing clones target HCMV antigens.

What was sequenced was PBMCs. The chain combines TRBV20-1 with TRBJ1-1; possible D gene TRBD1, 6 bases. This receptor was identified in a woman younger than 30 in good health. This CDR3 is CSASAGAGTEAFF. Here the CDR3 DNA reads TGCAGTGCTAGTGCAGGGGCCGGGACTGAAGCTTTCTTT.